One sample yielded the 30 T cell receptor beta chains listed below, sequenced in a study of cytomegalovirus exposure and HLA in healthy donors. The PCR contained 60 Vbeta and 13 Jbeta primers. Assay used: immunoSEQ multiplex PCR; TCRdb lists only in-frame clones, some missing. The sample has about 170,000 clones; less than 75% are singletons. Sequencing was carried out using PBMCs. The receptor source for this set is a girl between 5 and 17 years old in good health and CMV-seronegative.

This clone turned up a few times. The chain has TRBV30 and TRBJ1-1, with TRBD1 identical over 7 bases. V shed 0 bases, J shed 0 bases, and the junction held 7 bases outside the gene matches. The CDR3 extends over 16 amino acids. Germline lookup yields CDR1 GTSNPN and CDR2 SVGIG (reference sequence). The DNA for the CDR3 is TGTGCCTGGAGTGTAAGGGGGCTGGGAGTGAACACTGAAGCTTTCTTT. Translating it yields CAWSVRGLGVNTEAFF.

The CDR3 DNA sequence: TGTGCCAGCAGTTTGGCAGGGCGGTTGTTCGGGGAGCTGTTTTTT. It is translated as CASSLAGRLFGELFF. V gene TRBV27 combines with J gene TRBJ2-2, with a possible D match to TRBD1 (5 bases). The CDR3 contains 15 residues. V gave up 3 bases and J gave up 7 bases, with 15 bases separating them. The germline V gene encodes CDR1 MNHEY and CDR2 SMNVEV (reference sequence).

CDR3 nucleotides: TGTGCCAGCAGCCCCGGATGGGTCAGGGCGAACACCGGGGAGCTGTTTTTT. The encoded protein is CASSPGWVRANTGELFF. This chain uses TRBV14 with TRBJ2-2; a possible D gene is TRBD1 (5 bases). The CDR3 is 17 amino acids. V was clipped by 4 bases and J by 0 bases, with 15 bases between them. Germline CDR1 SGHDN, CDR2 FVKESK.

This clone has only a few counts. The rearrangement links TRBV5-4 to TRBJ1-3, with a possible D match to TRBD1 (5 bases). The CDR3 extends over 16 amino acids. The germline gives CDR1 SGHNT, CDR2 YYREEE (reference sequence). V shed 4 bases and J shed 1 base, with 15 bases lying between them. CDR3 DNA: TGTGCCAGCAGCGCTTTCGGGAGGGGTTCTGGAAACACCATATATTTT. It is translated as CASSAFGRGSGNTIYF. Full variable domain (outside the CDR3, taken from reference TRBV5-4 and TRBJ1-3): ETGVTQSPTHLIKTRGQQVTLRCSSQSGHNTVSWYQQALGQGPQFIFQYYREEENGRGNFPPRFSGLQFPNYSSELNVNALELDDSALYLCASSAFGRGSGNTIYFGEGSWLTVV.

The V call is TRBV6-5, the J call TRBJ2-2, with 11 bases that match TRBD1. This CDR3 is built from 15 residues. Germline CDR1 and CDR2: MNHEY and SVGAGI. The V segment lost 6 bases and the J segment 6 bases; nucleotides outside the gene matches: 6. The CDR3 DNA reads as TGTGCCAGCAGAACAGGGACAGGGGGACCCGGGGAGCTGTTTTTT. Its translation: CASRTGTGGPGELFF.

The V gene is TRBV2, the J gene TRBJ2-1, with TRBD1 matching over 10 bases. Trimming cost V 11 bases and J 7 bases; bases outside gene matches: 20. The length of the CDR3 is 17 residues. Germline CDR1 is SNHLY and CDR2 is FYNNEI. The CDR3 bases are TGTGCCGGCCGGAGACAGGGGGCATCATCGACGGGGAATGAGCAGTTCTTC. Translated: CAGRRQGASSTGNEQFF.

The chain uses TRBV11-3 and TRBJ2-1; 15 bases align to TRBD2. Germline V gene data show CDR1 as SGHNT and CDR2 as YENEEA. The CDR3 spans 17 residues. V lost 5 bases to trimming and J lost 4 bases; unmatched junction nucleotides: 6. The CDR3: CASSPGLAGGKYNEQFF. The CDR3 nucleotides read TGTGCCAGCAGCCCAGGACTAGCGGGGGGGAAATACAATGAGCAGTTCTTC.

The J gene is TRBJ2-3, the V gene TRBV27; 8 nucleotides agree with TRBD1. This CDR3 is 15 amino acids long. Germline lookup yields CDR1 MNHEY and CDR2 SMNVEV (reference sequence). The V segment lost 6 bases and the J segment 4 bases; nucleotides outside the gene matches: 9. As DNA, the CDR3 is TGTGCCAGCAGCCATTCAGGGGGACAGGCAGATACGCAGTATTTT. Translated, it gives CASSHSGGQADTQYF.

This clone came up a few times. This chain uses TRBV7-9 with TRBJ2-1; unclear D gene. Germline lookup yields CDR1 SEHNR and CDR2 FQNEAQ (reference sequence). Trimming stripped 5 bases from V and 9 bases from J, with 8 bases between. This CDR3 contains 11 residues. The CDR3 nucleotides are TGTGCCAGCAGCATAGTCGGTGAGCAGTTCTTC. Translation gives CASSIVGEQFF.

The chain combines TRBV2 with TRBJ1-1; D unresolved. Looked up from germline, CDR1 is SNHLY and CDR2 is FYNNEI. Trimming cost V 4 bases and J 0 bases, with 9 bases left between them. The CDR3 is 14 amino acids. CDR3 DNA sequence: TGTGCCAGCAGTGCAGTCAGATTGAACACTGAAGCTTTCTTT. Translation: CASSAVRLNTEAFF.

In its sample, this clone was seen a few times. This chain joins TRBV11-2 and TRBJ1-2, with D possibly TRBD1 on 6 matching bases. CDR1 and CDR2 (germline): SGHAT, FQNNGV. The CDR3 loop spans 14 amino acids. The V end lost 4 bases, the J end lost 2 bases, and 11 bases lay between the germline ends. The CDR3 region is CASSSGRGNYGYTF. The CDR3 bases are TGTGCCAGCAGCTCGGGGAGGGGGAACTATGGCTACACCTTC. The full variable domain, in which reference TRBV11-2 and TRBJ1-2 provide the parts outside the CDR3, is EAGVAQSPRYKIIEKRQSVAFWCNPISGHATLYWYQQILGQGPKLLIQFQNNGVVDDSQLPKDRFSAERLKGVDSTLKIQPAKLEDSAVYLCASSSGRGNYGYTFGSGTRLTVV.

This CDR3 reads CASRPGGTSGGRSSYEQYF. The CDR3 DNA reads TGTGCCAGCAGGCCCGGTGGGACTAGCGGGGGCCGAAGCTCCTACGAGCAGTACTTC. The chain links TRBV5-4 to TRBJ2-7; 14 nucleotides line up with TRBD2. This CDR3 has 19 amino acids. Trimming removed 5 bases from V and 0 bases from J; junction bases left unmatched: 13. Per the germline V gene, CDR1 is SGHNT and CDR2 is YYREEE (reference sequence).

The J gene is TRBJ2-1, the V gene TRBV12-5, with TRBD2 matching over 7 bases. The CDR3 sequence is 13 residues long. CDR1 is LGHNT and CDR2 is FRNRAP in the germline V gene. CDR3 DNA: TGTGCAACTGGGAGGGACCCCTACAATGAGCAGTTCTTC. This encodes CATGRDPYNEQFF. Using reference TRBV12-5 and TRBJ2-1 for the parts outside the CDR3, the full variable domain is DARVTQTPRHKVTEMGQEVTMRCQPILGHNTVFWYRQTMMQGLELLAYFRNRAPLDDSGMPKDRFSAEMPDATLATLKIQPSEPRDSAVYFCATGRDPYNEQFFGPGTRLTVL.

The chain links TRBV7-2 to TRBJ1-4, with TRBD1 matching 7 bases. Germline V gene sequence: CDR1 SGHTA, CDR2 FQGNSA. The CDR3 is made up of 15 amino acids. J was trimmed by 8 bases and V by 1 base; bases with no gene match: 7. In nucleotides, the CDR3 is TGTGCCAGCAGCTTAGGGACAGGTGGGGGAGAAAAACTGTTTTTT. Encoded protein: CASSLGTGGGEKLFF.

Only one count was recorded for this clone. The V call is TRBV6-1, the J call TRBJ1-1; D is perhaps TRBD1 (5 bases). The CDR3 length is 15 residues. Between the trimmed V and J ends, which lost 4 bases and 1 base, there was a span of 13 bases. Germline values: CDR1 MNHNS, CDR2 SASEGT. Written as DNA, the CDR3 is TGTGCCAGCAGTGTTAGCCTACAGGCGAACACTGAAGCTTTCTTT. As protein: CASSVSLQANTEAFF.

The chain carries TRBV9 and TRBJ1-1; the D gene is possibly TRBD1 (6 bases). The V gene's germline CDR1 is SGDLS and CDR2 YYNGEE. This CDR3 is built from 16 residues. Trimming removed 4 bases from V and 0 bases from J, with 16 bases in between. The CDR3: CASSPLYGQMNTEAFF. The CDR3 DNA is TGTGCCAGCAGCCCTTTATACGGACAGATGAACACTGAAGCTTTCTTT.

This clone was counted once. The chain joins TRBV7-9 to TRBJ2-2, with 8 bases aligning to TRBD1. The J segment lost 6 bases and the V segment lost 2 bases, leaving 5 bases of the junction unmatched. In germline, CDR1 is SEHNR, CDR2 FQNEAQ (reference sequence). This CDR3 has 15 residues. The CDR3 here is CASSLRRGQAGELFF. The CDR3 coding sequence is TGTGCCAGCAGCTTACGCAGGGGGCAAGCCGGGGAGCTGTTTTTT.

The chain joins TRBV2 to TRBJ2-1; D gene ambiguous. Trimming removed 8 bases from V and 7 bases from J, with 9 bases in between. Germline V gene data show CDR1 as SNHLY and CDR2 as FYNNEI. This CDR3 spans 11 amino acids. CDR3 DNA sequence: TGTGCCAGCCATCTAGGTAATGAGCAGTTCTTC. Residues: CASHLGNEQFF.

V usage is TRBV7-9 and J usage is TRBJ1-5, with TRBD1 identical over 8 bases. Unmatched junction bases numbered 6, after V lost 7 bases and J lost 4 bases. Germline values: CDR1 SEHNR, CDR2 FQNEAQ (reference sequence). CDR3 size: 14 residues. CDR3 bases: TGTGCCAGCAATCAGGGGGCTAGTAATCAGCCCCAGCATTTT. Amino acids: CASNQGASNQPQHF.

V gene TRBV30 combines with J gene TRBJ2-7, with D tentatively TRBD2 (5 bases). The CDR3 covers 15 residues. Germline CDR1 is GTSNPN and CDR2 is SVGIG (reference sequence). Deletions cut 2 bases from V and 0 bases from J, with 14 bases between. CDR3 nucleotide sequence: TGTGCCTGGAGTCAGGAAATTGGGAGCTCCTACGAGCAGTACTTC. It translates to CAWSQEIGSSYEQYF.

The chain uses TRBV7-2 and TRBJ2-5; 9 bases line up with TRBD2. The ends lost 3 bases at V and 4 bases at J; junction bases unmatched: 12. The CDR3 is made up of 17 amino acids. Per germline, CDR1 SGHTA and CDR2 FQGNSA. Here the CDR3 DNA reads TGTGCCAGCAGCTTGCGGGGTGGAATAGCGGGGGTAGAGACCCAGTACTTC. Translating it yields CASSLRGGIAGVETQYF.

The genes are TRBV10-1 and TRBJ2-7; 7 bases are a match to TRBD1. Losses at the gene ends were 6 bases for V and 6 bases for J; bases not matched to a gene: 11. The CDR3 is made up of 14 amino acids. Germline CDR1 WNHNN, CDR2 SYGVQD (reference sequence). The CDR3, as DNA: TGCGCCAGCAGCGCCGGGACAGTCGCGGGCGAGCAGTACTTC. Translating it yields CASSAGTVAGEQYF.

The genes are TRBV7-9 and TRBJ1-4; D is unresolved. Germline V gene sequence: CDR1 SEHNR, CDR2 FQNEAQ (reference sequence). This CDR3 is 13 amino acids long. Deletions cut 7 bases from V and 8 bases from J, with 14 bases between. CDR3: CASTDAVGEKLFF. DNA of the CDR3: TGTGCCAGCACGGATGCGGTTGGCGAAAAACTGTTTTTT.

Only a few counts were recorded for this clone. CDR3 residues: CASSSGLNTEAFF. The CDR3, as DNA: TGCGCCAGCAGCTCAGGGTTGAACACTGAAGCTTTCTTT. V usage is TRBV5-1 and J usage is TRBJ1-1; possibly TRBD1 for D (5 bases). The V end lost 3 bases, the J end lost 0 bases, and 6 bases lay between the germline ends. CDR1 is SGHRS and CDR2 is YFSETQ in the germline V gene. CDR3 length: 13 residues.

The chain uses TRBV9 and TRBJ2-3; D is undetermined. The CDR3 is made up of 14 amino acids. Germline V lookup: CDR1 SGDLS, CDR2 YYNGEE. V was trimmed by 4 bases and J by 1 base, leaving 10 bases between them. CDR3 region: CASSLTQRTDTQYF. DNA of the CDR3: TGTGCCAGCAGCCTTACACAGCGCACAGATACGCAGTATTTT.

The chain recombines TRBV19 with TRBJ1-1; possible D gene TRBD1, 6 bases. Germline values: CDR1 LNHDA, CDR2 SQIVND (reference sequence). Trimming shortened V by 0 bases and J by 1 base, and 12 bases separated the two germline ends. There are 16 residues in the CDR3. CDR3 sequence: CASSIEAGDKNTEAFF. The CDR3 nucleotides read TGTGCCAGTAGTATAGAGGCGGGGGACAAGAACACTGAAGCTTTCTTT. The full variable domain, completed using reference TRBV19 and TRBJ1-1, is DGGITQSPKYLFRKEGQNVTLSCEQNLNHDAMYWYRQDPGQGLRLIYYSQIVNDFQKGDIAEGYSVSREKKESFPLTVTSAQKNPTAFYLCASSIEAGDKNTEAFFGQGTRLTVV.

V and J are TRBV19 and TRBJ2-2, with TRBD1 identical over 10 bases. The CDR3 consists of 17 residues. V shed 8 bases, J shed 8 bases, and the junction held 17 bases outside the gene matches. Germline CDR1 reads LNHDA; CDR2 reads SQIVND (reference sequence). The CDR3 spells CASSDPGDRGRSGELFF. The CDR3 bases are TGTGCCAGTTCTGACCCAGGGGACAGGGGAAGATCTGGGGAGCTGTTTTTT.

The chain recombines TRBV7-6 with TRBJ2-2, with 10 bases lining up with TRBD2. The junction had 15 bases not matched to a gene; V was cut back by 3 bases and J by 5 bases. This CDR3 contains 19 residues. Germline CDR1 SGHVS, CDR2 FNYEAQ. CDR3 in amino acids: CASSFPRERGGSRTGELFF. The CDR3 nucleotides are TGTGCCAGCAGCTTCCCTAGGGAGCGGGGGGGCTCAAGGACCGGGGAGCTGTTTTTT.

The V gene is TRBV7-8, the J gene TRBJ1-5; weak D call: TRBD1 (5 bases). This CDR3 is 16 amino acids long. Per the germline V gene, CDR1 is SGHVS and CDR2 is FQNEAQ. Trimming shortened V by 2 bases and J by 5 bases, and 16 bases separated the two germline ends. In DNA, the CDR3 is TGTGCCAGCAGCTTATTCTCAGGGAGGCTGGATCAGCCCCAGCATTTT. Amino acids: CASSLFSGRLDQPQHF.

This clone appeared once. The gene calls are TRBV5-1 and TRBJ1-1; no clear D gene. The CDR3 runs to 14 residues. Trimming removed 4 bases at V and 7 bases at J, with 17 bases between. In germline, CDR1 is SGHRS, CDR2 YFSETQ. In DNA form, the CDR3 reads TGCGCCAGCAGCACGGAGGGTGAGGGCGTTGAAGCTTTCTTT. Translating it yields CASSTEGEGVEAFF.